A selection of T cell receptor beta chains follows, all from one sample in a study of T cell responses to AZD1222 COVID-19 vaccine. The assay was immunoSEQ multiplex PCR, and TCRdb's table has in-frame clones only and misses some. The table records about 83,000 clones, roughly 88% of them present only once. The sample consisted of peripheral blood, taken on day 0 of AZD1222 vaccination. The receptors here all came from an adult in good health. Each CDR3 is given with its conserved first and last residue. The order of the fields is CDR3 length, J gene, clone size, V gene, D gene, CDR3 DNA, CDR3 protein. D genes are given only for firm matches. The size of a clone is reported for some rows only, either as once, few or many, or as a class for expanded clones.

>13|TRBJ1-2|.|TRBV19|.
TGTGCCAGTAGTATAGGGCAGAGTTATGGCTACACCTTC
CASSIGQSYGYTF
>15|TRBJ2-1|few|TRBV3-1/TRBV3-2|TRBD2
TGTGCCAGCAGCCTGGGACTAGGCCTAGGGAATGAGCAGTTCTTC
CASSLGLGLGNEQFF
>15|TRBJ2-5|.|TRBV28|TRBD1
TGTGCCAGCAGTAGTACCGGGACAGGGGAAGAGACCCAGTACTTC
CASSSTGTGEETQYF
>14|TRBJ1-1|.|TRBV15|TRBD1
TGTGCCACCAGCATCAGGGGGCGGGGGACTGAAGCTTTCTTT
CATSIRGRGTEAFF
>12|TRBJ2-7|.|TRBV10-3|TRBD1
TGTGCCATCCGGGACAGGGGGTACGAGCAGTACTTC
CAIRDRGYEQYF
>16|TRBJ2-1|once|TRBV7-9|TRBD2
TGTGCCAGCAGCTTAGCGCTAGCGGGAGGGCCGGATGAGCAGTTCTTC
CASSLALAGGPDEQFF
>17|TRBJ2-2|once|TRBV5-1|.
TGCGCCAGCAGCTTGGCTTTAAGCCGCGGGGCTGCCGGGGAGCTGTTTTTT
CASSLALSRGAAGELFF
>16|TRBJ1-2|.|TRBV6-5|.
TGTGCCAGCAGTTACGACGTGTGGGGGACTAACTATGGCTACACCTTC
CASSYDVWGTNYGYTF
>13|TRBJ2-3|.|TRBV18|.
TGTGCCAGCTCACCAATGTTGGGGGATACGCAGTATTTT
CASSPMLGDTQYF
>14|TRBJ2-7|.|TRBV6-5|TRBD2
TGTGCCAGCAGTTACTCTGGACTAGAAAGAGAGCAGTACTTC
CASSYSGLEREQYF
>16|TRBJ1-2|.|TRBV5-6|.
TGTGCCAGCAGCTTGGCCGCAGATCAAGATACGTATGGCTACACCTTC
CASSLAADQDTYGYTF
>17|TRBJ2-1|.|TRBV14|TRBD2
TGTGCCAGCAGCCGAGCCAAACTAGCGGGGGGCTACAATGAGCAGTTCTTC
CASSRAKLAGGYNEQFF
>15|TRBJ1-4|.|TRBV3-1/TRBV3-2|.
TGTGCCAGCAGCCATTCAAGGGGTCCTAATGAAAAACTGTTTTTT
CASSHSRGPNEKLFF
>17|TRBJ1-4|once|TRBV24-1|TRBD1
TGTGCCACCAGTGATTTGAGTGACAGGGGCCCTAATGAAAAACTGTTTTTT
CATSDLSDRGPNEKLFF
>12|TRBJ1-1|.|TRBV10-3|.
TGTGCCATCAGCGGGGTGAACACTGAAGCTTTCTTT
CAISGVNTEAFF
>12|TRBJ1-2|.|TRBV2|TRBD1
TGTGCCATTTCAGGGGGCGCGGGTGGCTACACCTTC
CAISGGAGGYTF
>19|TRBJ1-3|.|TRBV4-1|.
TGCGCCAGCAGCCAAAGGGGCCCGGAGGCCGTATCCTCTGGAAACACCATATATTTT
CASSQRGPEAVSSGNTIYF
>14|TRBJ2-1|.|TRBV6-6|.
TGTGCCAGCAGAATTCAAACGCGGAACAATGAGCAGTTCTTC
CASRIQTRNNEQFF
>15|TRBJ1-1|.|TRBV5-1|.
TGCGCCAGCAGCAAAGACCAGAGCATTAACACTGAAGCTTTCTTT
CASSKDQSINTEAFF
>12|TRBJ2-1|.|TRBV6-5|.
TGTGCCAGCAGCCCACCCCACAATGAGCAGTTCTTC
CASSPPHNEQFF
>13|TRBJ2-5|once|TRBV9|.
TGTGCCAGCAGCGTAACCCTTGGAGAGACCCAGTACTTC
CASSVTLGETQYF
>15|TRBJ1-2|.|TRBV7-2|.
TGTGCCAGCAGCTTAGCGCTCGGAGGGGACTATGGCTACACCTTC
CASSLALGGDYGYTF
>18|TRBJ1-5|.|TRBV11-3|.
TGTGCCAGCAGCTTAGATGTGGCGGGAAGGGAGGGCAATCAGCCCCAGCATTTT
CASSLDVAGREGNQPQHF
>17|TRBJ2-7|.|TRBV3-1/TRBV3-2|.
TGTGCCAGCAGTCCATTGCTAGGGACGAGAAGCTCCTACGAGCAGTACTTC
CASSPLLGTRSSYEQYF
>12|TRBJ1-1|.|TRBV2|.
TGTGCCAGCAAGGGTTGGGCGCCTGAAGCTTTCTTT
CASKGWAPEAFF
>14|TRBJ1-2|.|TRBV28|.
TGTGCCAGCAGCAGTTCAGCTACTATCTATGGCTACACCTTC
CASSSSATIYGYTF
>14|TRBJ1-5|.|TRBV19|.
TGTGCCAGTAGTATGCGACAGTCCAATCAGCCCCAGCATTTT
CASSMRQSNQPQHF
>16|TRBJ1-5|.|TRBV6-2/TRBV6-3|TRBD1
TGTGCCAGCAGCCAACACAGGGGGCTTTCCAATCAGCCCCAGCATTTT
CASSQHRGLSNQPQHF
>15|TRBJ1-3|.|TRBV19|.
TGTGCCAGTAGTCCGGACAGTATCTCTGGAAACACCATATATTTT
CASSPDSISGNTIYF
>14|TRBJ1-2|.|TRBV5-1|TRBD1
TGCGCCAGCAGCCCTGGTCAGGGGGCGAGTGGCTACACCTTC
CASSPGQGASGYTF
>13|TRBJ1-2|.|TRBV27|.
TGTGCCAGCAGTTTAAACGCGGGCTATGGCTACACCTTC
CASSLNAGYGYTF
>15|TRBJ1-5|.|TRBV5-1|TRBD1
TGCGCCAGCAGCCCCGGGACAGCGGACAATCAGCCCCAGCATTTT
CASSPGTADNQPQHF
>14|TRBJ2-5|.|TRBV5-4|.
TGTGCCAGCAGCCGGGGACGATCACAAGAGACCCAGTACTTC
CASSRGRSQETQYF
>15|TRBJ2-1|.|TRBV9|.
TGTGCCAGCAGCCCCCAGCCCAGCTCCTACAATGAGCAGTTCTTC
CASSPQPSSYNEQFF